This entry concerns a single TCR beta chain. This CDR3 is built from 15 residues. V gave up 2 bases and J gave up 9 bases; unmatched junction bases: 4. Germline V lookup: CDR1 SGHTA, CDR2 FQGNSA. Sequencing was performed with immunoSEQ multiplex PCR; in TCRdb, only in-frame clones are kept and a portion is missing. The table records around 130,000 clones, around nine tenths of them present only once. This entry belongs to a study of T cell responses to AZD1222 COVID-19 vaccine. Looking at the study overall: Recipients boosted at about 4 weeks or about 12 weeks are pooled.

The chain links TRBV7-2 to TRBJ2-1; 13 bases fit TRBD2. The sample consisted of peripheral blood, taken on day 0 of AZD1222 vaccination. The sequence came from an adult in good health. The CDR3 DNA follows: TGTGCCAGCAGCTTACGGACTAGCGGGAGTGGTGAGCAGTTCTTC. Residues: CASSLRTSGSGEQFF.